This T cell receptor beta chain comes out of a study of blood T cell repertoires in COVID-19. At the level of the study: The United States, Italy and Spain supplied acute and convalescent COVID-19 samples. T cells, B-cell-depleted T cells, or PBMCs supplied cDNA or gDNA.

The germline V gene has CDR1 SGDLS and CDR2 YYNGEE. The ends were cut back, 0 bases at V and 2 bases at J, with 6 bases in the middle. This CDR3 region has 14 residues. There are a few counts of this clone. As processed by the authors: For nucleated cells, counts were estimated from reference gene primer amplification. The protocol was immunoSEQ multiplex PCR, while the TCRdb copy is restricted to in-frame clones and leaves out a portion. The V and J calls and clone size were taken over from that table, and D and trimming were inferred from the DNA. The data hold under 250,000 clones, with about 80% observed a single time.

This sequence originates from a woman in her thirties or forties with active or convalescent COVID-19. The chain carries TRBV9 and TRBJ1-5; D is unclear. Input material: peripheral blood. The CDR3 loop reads CASSVGVGNQPQHF. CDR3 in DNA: TGTGCCAGCAGCGTAGGCGTAGGCAATCAGCCCCAGCATTTT.